These 20 T cell receptor beta chains originate from one sample sequenced in a study of regulatory T cells in long-lasting Graves disease. Arm-PCR of CDR3 regions and iRepertoire HTBI primers were used to build TCR beta libraries. TCRdb itself ran the multiplex PCR reads through MiXCR, one entry per CDR3 protein. Found here are about 310,000 distinct CDR3 sequences, roughly 21% of them singletons; the top ten hold about 56%. Time point of the sample: persistent/refractory GD, antithyroid drugs over 5 years with positive TRAb. PBMCs provided the RNA from which the TCR library was made. This specimen consisted of peripheral blood mononuclear cells (PBMCs), obtained when the disease was refractory, from a patient treated with antithyroid drugs. The receptors shown here come from a female donor with Graves disease.

In its sample, this clonotype was seen a few times. Possible read error: a much larger clone is one base away. The V gene is TRBV28, the J gene TRBJ1-4, with D possibly matching TRBD1 (5 bases). Germline V gene sequence: CDR1 MDHEN, CDR2 SYDVKM. The V end was cut by 5 bases, the J end by 10 bases, with 20 bases between. The CDR3 is 15 amino acids. The CDR3 sequence: CASSGFGGDDGKLFF. The CDR3, as DNA: TGTGCCAGCAGTGGGTTTGGGGGGGATGATGGAAAACTGTTTTTT. Supplemented by reference TRBV28 and TRBJ1-4, the full variable domain reads DVKVTQSSRYLVKRTGEKVFLECVQDMDHENMFWYRQDPGLGLRLIYFSYDVKMKEKGDIPEGYSVSREKKERFSLILESASTNQTSMYLCASSGFGGDDGKLFFGSGTQLSVL.

Many counts were recorded for this clonotype. The chain links TRBV7-2 to TRBJ2-7, with TRBD2 identical over 8 bases. There are 16 residues in the CDR3. Losses at the gene ends were 5 bases for V and 4 bases for J; bases not matched to a gene: 13. Germline V gene data show CDR1 as SGHTA and CDR2 as FQGNSA. The CDR3 region is CASSHRGSGRPYEQYF. Here the CDR3 DNA reads TGTGCCAGCAGCCACCGTGGGAGCGGGAGACCGTACGAGCAGTACTTC.

This clonotype was found a few times. J is TRBJ2-3 and V is TRBV7-6; weak D call: TRBD2 (6 bases). The CDR3 length is 16 residues. The germline V and J ends were trimmed by 5 bases and 2 bases, with 17 bases remaining between them. CDR1 and CDR2 from the germline V gene are SGHVS and FNYEAQ. The CDR3 is CASSAGGRALTDTQYF. In nucleotides, the CDR3 is TGTGCCAGCAGCGCTGGAGGGCGGGCCCTCACAGATACGCAGTATTTT. Using reference TRBV7-6 and TRBJ2-3 for the parts outside the CDR3, the full variable domain is GAGVSQSPRYKVTKRGQDVALRCDPISGHVSLYWYRQALGQGPEFLTYFNYEAQQDKSGLPNDRFSAERPEGSISTLTIQRTEQRDSAMYRCASSAGGRALTDTQYFGPGTRLTVL.

This chain connects TRBV5-6 to TRBJ2-7; D may be TRBD1 (6 bases). Germline CDR1 SGHDT, CDR2 YYEEEE. Between the trimmed V and J ends, which lost 4 bases and 1 base, there was a span of 9 bases. The CDR3 extends over 13 amino acids. CDR3 protein: CASSDRHSYEQYF. DNA of the CDR3: TGTGCCAGCAGCGACAGGCATTCCTACGAGCAGTACTTC.

The CDR3 DNA follows: TGCAGTGCTAGGAGGACAGGGGGGAATGAAAAACTGTTTTTT. Protein: CSARRTGGNEKLFF. J is TRBJ1-4 and V is TRBV20-1; 10 bases line up with TRBD1. The length of the CDR3 is 14 residues. Per germline, CDR1 DFQATT and CDR2 SNEGSKA (reference sequence). V was pared by 3 bases and J by 5 bases, with 3 bases of the junction left unmatched.

The chain recombines TRBV27 with TRBJ2-2; D may be TRBD1 (6 bases). The V gene's germline CDR1 is MNHEY and CDR2 SMNVEV (reference sequence). The CDR3 is 20 amino acids. Trimming removed 5 bases at V and 5 bases at J, with 30 bases between. CDR3 sequence: CASSPTPQAGDELRTGELFF. The CDR3 nucleotides are TGTGCCAGCAGTCCCACCCCCCAGGCAGGGGACGAGTTGAGGACCGGGGAGCTGTTTTTT.

There are a few counts of this clonotype. The rearrangement uses TRBV6-2 or TRBV6-3 and TRBJ1-1; tentatively, D is TRBD1 (6 bases). The CDR3 extends over 15 amino acids. V lost 4 bases to trimming and J lost 2 bases, with 14 bases between them. CDR1 is MNHEY and CDR2 is SVGEGT in the germline V gene. This CDR3 reads CASSSAGVENTEAFF. The CDR3 nucleotides read TGTGCCAGCAGTTCAGCAGGGGTGGAAAACACTGAAGCTTTCTTT.

Worth noting for this clonotype: Sequence at one end of the junction differs from germline and may be a read error. The chain is built from TRBV28 and TRBJ1-2; 8 nucleotides agree with TRBD1. CDR3 length: 14 residues. Germline V gene lookup returns CDR1 MDHEN and CDR2 SYDVKM. The CDR3 DNA reads as TGTGCCGGCAGACTAGCAGGGGGCGCTAGGGGCTACACCTTC. Its protein product is CAGRLAGGARGYTF.

There are a few counts of this clonotype. The rearrangement links TRBV6-1 to TRBJ2-1, with 9 bases identical to TRBD1. Germline V gene data show CDR1 as MNHNS and CDR2 as SASEGT. The CDR3 contains 15 residues. The V segment lost 5 bases and the J segment 2 bases; nucleotides outside the gene matches: 4. The CDR3 region has the DNA TGTGCCAGCAGTCCGCGACAGGGGGCCTACAATGAGCAGTTCTTC. Translated: CASSPRQGAYNEQFF.

This sequence joins TRBV20-1 and TRBJ2-4; 10 positions agree with TRBD2. V was pared by 3 bases and J by 6 bases, with 2 bases of the junction left unmatched. Germline CDR1 is DFQATT and CDR2 is SNEGSKA (reference sequence). CDR3 length equals 13 residues. The CDR3: CSASTSGANIQYF. The CDR3 DNA follows: TGCAGTGCTAGTACTAGCGGGGCAAACATTCAGTACTTC.

This chain joins TRBV12-3 or TRBV12-4 and TRBJ1-2; tentatively, D is TRBD1 (6 bases). CDR3 length: 14 residues. Trimming shortened V by 1 base and J by 6 bases, and 12 bases separated the two germline ends. The CDR3 region is CASSLGQAGHGYTF. CDR3 sequence (DNA): TGTGCCAGCAGTTTAGGACAGGCGGGCCATGGCTACACCTTC.

Only a few counts were recorded for this clonotype. The rearrangement uses TRBV28 and TRBJ1-3; D perhaps matches TRBD1 (5 bases). Germline CDR1 and CDR2: MDHEN and SYDVKM. V lost 4 bases to trimming and J lost 3 bases, with 19 bases between them. This CDR3 has 17 amino acids. The CDR3 DNA reads TGTGCCAGCAGTTCCTTCTCCGGGACCGGGATTGGAAACACCATATATTTT. Translation: CASSSFSGTGIGNTIYF.

This clonotype came up a few times. The chain links TRBV6-1 to TRBJ2-5, with D tentatively TRBD1 or TRBD2 (6 bases each). The CDR3 contains 15 residues. Germline assignment: CDR1 MNHNS and CDR2 SASEGT. The ends were cut back, 6 bases at V and 4 bases at J, with 18 bases in the middle. The CDR3 bases are TGTGCCAGCAGAACCCAGTGGGGGGCGGGAGAGACCCAGTACTTC. Its translation is CASRTQWGAGETQYF.

Ten or more counts support this clonotype. The V and J genes are TRBV5-1 and TRBJ1-2; TRBD1 matches 8 bases. Unmatched junction bases numbered 11, after V lost 4 bases and J lost 6 bases. Germline CDR1 reads SGHRS; CDR2 reads YFSETQ. There are 15 residues in the CDR3. The CDR3: CASSPGQGESDGYTF. The CDR3 bases are TGCGCCAGCAGCCCCGGACAGGGAGAGTCAGATGGCTACACCTTC.

This clonotype was seen a few times. This chain joins TRBV6-1 and TRBJ2-7; no definite D call. V dropped 5 bases and J dropped 0 bases, with 5 bases sitting between them. The CDR3 loop spans 12 amino acids. Germline V gene lookup returns CDR1 MNHNS and CDR2 SASEGT. In DNA, the CDR3 is TGTGCCAGCAGTACGAACTCCTACGAGCAGTACTTC. It encodes CASSTNSYEQYF.

The chain couples TRBV12-3 or TRBV12-4 to TRBJ1-5; TRBD1 is a possible D gene (6 bases). With 6 bases removed from V and 6 bases from J, the gap between germline ends came to 18 bases. The CDR3 is 15 residues long. CDR3: CASSLMSGGLQPQHF. The DNA for the CDR3 is TGTGCCAGCAGCCTAATGTCTGGGGGCCTTCAGCCCCAGCATTTT.

On this clonotype itself: One base away lies a much larger clone, so this may be a sequencing read error. A read error is likely, as this CDR3 ends without the conserved phenylalanine or tryptophan. This rearrangement joins TRBV28 to TRBJ2-5; 10 nucleotides agree with TRBD2. With 2 bases clipped from V and 5 bases from J, the junction kept 5 bases outside the gene matches. The CDR3 length is 15 residues. The V gene's germline CDR1 is MDHEN and CDR2 SYDVKM. The CDR3 sequence is CASSLLAGVAETQYL. The CDR3 DNA reads as TGTGCCAGCAGTTTACTAGCGGGAGTCGCGGAGACCCAGTACCTC.

This clonotype was recorded at least ten times. The rearrangement joins TRBV6-5 to TRBJ1-1; 9 bases agree with TRBD1. J gave up 3 bases and V 4 bases, and 3 bases lay outside the gene matches. Germline lookup yields CDR1 MNHEY and CDR2 SVGAGI. There are 14 residues in the CDR3. For the CDR3, the DNA is TGTGCCAGCAGTTCACAGGGGGCCGACACTGAAGCTTTCTTT. Translation: CASSSQGADTEAFF.

The J gene is TRBJ1-1, the V gene TRBV7-9; D remains ambiguous. The germline V and J ends were trimmed by 1 base and 0 bases, with 6 bases remaining between them. CDR3 size: 14 residues. Germline assignment: CDR1 SEHNR and CDR2 FQNEAQ (reference sequence). The CDR3 bases are TGTGCCAGCAGCTTAGACGGAATGAACACTGAAGCTTTCTTT. Translating it yields CASSLDGMNTEAFF.

The chain employs TRBV18 and TRBJ2-7, with D hard to call. Germline CDR1 reads KGHSH; CDR2 reads LQKENI. The CDR3 has 17 amino acids. Trimming removed 3 bases at V and 2 bases at J, with 20 bases between. CDR3 sequence (DNA): TGTGCCAGCTCACCGATTAGTAACCGCAACTTACCCTACGAGCAGTACTTC. Amino acid sequence: CASSPISNRNLPYEQYF.